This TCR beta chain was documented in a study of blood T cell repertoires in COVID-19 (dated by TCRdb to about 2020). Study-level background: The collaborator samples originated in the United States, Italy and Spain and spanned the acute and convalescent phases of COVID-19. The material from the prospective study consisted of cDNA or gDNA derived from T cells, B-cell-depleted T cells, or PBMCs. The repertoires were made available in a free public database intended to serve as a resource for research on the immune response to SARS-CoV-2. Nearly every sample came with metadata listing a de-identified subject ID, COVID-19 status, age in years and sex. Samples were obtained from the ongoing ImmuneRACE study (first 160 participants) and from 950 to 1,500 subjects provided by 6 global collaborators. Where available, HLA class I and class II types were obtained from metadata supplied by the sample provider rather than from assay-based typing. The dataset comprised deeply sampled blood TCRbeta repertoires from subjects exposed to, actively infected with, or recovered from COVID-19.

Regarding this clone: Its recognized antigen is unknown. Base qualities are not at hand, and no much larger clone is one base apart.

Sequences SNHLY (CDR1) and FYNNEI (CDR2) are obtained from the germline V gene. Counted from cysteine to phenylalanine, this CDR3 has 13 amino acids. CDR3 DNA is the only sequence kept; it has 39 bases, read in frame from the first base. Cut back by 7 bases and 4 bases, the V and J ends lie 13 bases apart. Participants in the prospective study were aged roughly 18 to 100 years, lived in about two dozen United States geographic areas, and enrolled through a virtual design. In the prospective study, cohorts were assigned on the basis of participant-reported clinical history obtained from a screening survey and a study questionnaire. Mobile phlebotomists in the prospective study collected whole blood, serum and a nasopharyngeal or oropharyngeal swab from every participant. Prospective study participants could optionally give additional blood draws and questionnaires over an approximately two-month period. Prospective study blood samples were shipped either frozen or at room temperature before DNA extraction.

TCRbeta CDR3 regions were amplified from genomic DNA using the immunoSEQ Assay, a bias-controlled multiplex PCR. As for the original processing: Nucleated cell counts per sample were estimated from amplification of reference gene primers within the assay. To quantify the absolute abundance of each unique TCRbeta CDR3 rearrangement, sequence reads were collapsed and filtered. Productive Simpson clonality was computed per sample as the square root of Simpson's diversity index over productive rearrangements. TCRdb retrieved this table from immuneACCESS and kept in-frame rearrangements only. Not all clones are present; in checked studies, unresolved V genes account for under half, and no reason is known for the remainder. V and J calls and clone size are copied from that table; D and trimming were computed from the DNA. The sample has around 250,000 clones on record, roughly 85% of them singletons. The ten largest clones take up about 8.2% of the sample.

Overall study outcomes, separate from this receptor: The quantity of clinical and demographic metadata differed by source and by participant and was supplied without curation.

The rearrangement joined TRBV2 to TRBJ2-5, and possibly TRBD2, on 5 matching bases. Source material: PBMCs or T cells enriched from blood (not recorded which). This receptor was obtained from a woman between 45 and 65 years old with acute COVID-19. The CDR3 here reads CASMKLAGETQYF. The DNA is TGTGCCAGCATGAAGCTAGCCGGAGAGACCCAGTACTTC.